This TCR beta chain came from a study of T cell responses to AZD1222 COVID-19 vaccine. Study-level background: Pooled in the analysis were second doses at about 4 or about 12 weeks. Points from the study as a whole: Donors were largely white British and mainly female; clonal diversity was possibly underestimated. CD4 TCRs covered the whole spike, strongest at regions 160-218 and 743-854.

The assay was immunoSEQ multiplex PCR, and TCRdb's table has in-frame clones only and misses some. The data show 85,000 to 100,000 clones, about 92% seen once. On this clone itself: Its target is not known.

Trimming pared 5 bases from V and 14 bases from J, leaving 16 bases between. Germline loops: CDR1 LGHDT, CDR2 YNNKEL (reference sequence). The CDR3 is 13 amino acids. This chain uses TRBV3-1 (or the pseudogene TRBV3-2) with TRBJ1-6; maybe TRBD1 (5 bases). Specimen: peripheral blood, collected on day 0 of AZD1222 vaccination. The sequence was obtained from an adult in good health. The CDR3 DNA reads TGTGCCAGCAGCGATCGACCGGGGGTTTCCCTCCACTTT. Protein product: CASSDRPGVSLHF.